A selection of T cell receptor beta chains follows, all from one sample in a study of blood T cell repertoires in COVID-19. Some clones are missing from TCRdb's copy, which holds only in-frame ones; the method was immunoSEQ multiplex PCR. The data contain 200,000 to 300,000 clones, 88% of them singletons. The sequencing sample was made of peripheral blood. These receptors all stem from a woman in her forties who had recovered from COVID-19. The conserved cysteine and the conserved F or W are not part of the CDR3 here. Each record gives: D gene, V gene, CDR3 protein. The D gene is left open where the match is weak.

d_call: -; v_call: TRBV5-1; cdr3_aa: ASSAGIGGDGEKLF
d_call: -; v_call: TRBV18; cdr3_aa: ASSPRVANYGYT
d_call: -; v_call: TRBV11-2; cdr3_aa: ASSLGAQETQY
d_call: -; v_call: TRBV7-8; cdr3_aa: ASSLGGGQGYGYT
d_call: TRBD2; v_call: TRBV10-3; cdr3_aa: AISESAGGGYNEQF
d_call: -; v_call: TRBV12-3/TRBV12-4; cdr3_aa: ASTAGGGNTIY
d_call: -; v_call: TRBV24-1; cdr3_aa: ATSDTTGYNQPQH
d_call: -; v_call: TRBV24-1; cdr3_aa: ATSAPGDPRRQF
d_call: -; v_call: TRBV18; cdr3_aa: ASSPGAPTYNEQF
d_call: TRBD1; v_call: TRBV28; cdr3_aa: ASRRDRARSGNTIY
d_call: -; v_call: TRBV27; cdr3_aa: ASSPGTPPGYT
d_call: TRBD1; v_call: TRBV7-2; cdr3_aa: ASSLGVTGGSGNTIY
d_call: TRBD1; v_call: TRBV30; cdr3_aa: AWSVGTAGNTIY
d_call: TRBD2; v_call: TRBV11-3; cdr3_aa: ASSLGTSGRVGNEQF
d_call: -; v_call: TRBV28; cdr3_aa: ASSRGGADGNTIY
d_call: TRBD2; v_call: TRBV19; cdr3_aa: ASSPRGSGRLDNEQF
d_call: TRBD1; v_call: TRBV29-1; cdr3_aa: SGTGQGNTEAF
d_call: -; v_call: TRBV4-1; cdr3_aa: ASSQDSSTGTTTDTQY
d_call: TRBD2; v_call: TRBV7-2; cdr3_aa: ASSLGGSVYEQY
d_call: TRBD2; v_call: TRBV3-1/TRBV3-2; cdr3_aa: ASSHRSGSGYNEQF
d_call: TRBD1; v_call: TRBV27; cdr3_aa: ASSLWGGTGPQPQH
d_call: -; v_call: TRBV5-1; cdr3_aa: ASSPSGVGTDTQY
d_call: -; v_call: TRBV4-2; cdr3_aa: ASSQATGANSPLH
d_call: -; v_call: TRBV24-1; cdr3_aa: ATSVPGRGEQF
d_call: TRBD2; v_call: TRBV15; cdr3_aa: ATRVRAGATGPY
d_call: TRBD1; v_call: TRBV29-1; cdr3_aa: SGGTATNEKLF
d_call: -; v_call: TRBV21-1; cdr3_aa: ASSTTITQH
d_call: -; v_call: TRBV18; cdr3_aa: ASSPGVNTEAF
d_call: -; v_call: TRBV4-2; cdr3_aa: ASSHTAGSQGGYGYT
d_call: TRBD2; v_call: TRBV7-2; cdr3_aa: ASSEQLAGVGEQF
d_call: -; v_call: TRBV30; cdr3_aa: AWSPGQSYGYT
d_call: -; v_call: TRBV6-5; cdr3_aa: ASSYSPQRGIGKLF
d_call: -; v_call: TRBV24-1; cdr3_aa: ATSDPAGGGEAF
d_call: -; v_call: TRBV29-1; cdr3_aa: SVERGGAPNTEAF
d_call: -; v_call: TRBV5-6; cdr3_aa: ASSFAASSGYNEQF
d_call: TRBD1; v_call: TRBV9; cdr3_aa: ASSPKGADGYT
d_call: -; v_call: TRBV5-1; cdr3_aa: ASSLAGTGDTQY
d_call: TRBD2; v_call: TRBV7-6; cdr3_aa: ASSLAGRDEQF
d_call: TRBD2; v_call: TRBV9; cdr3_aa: ASSPTSGPYNEQF
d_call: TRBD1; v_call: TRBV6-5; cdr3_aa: ASSLGQGGYEQY
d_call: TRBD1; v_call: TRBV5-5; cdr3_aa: ASSLGGQGSEAQY
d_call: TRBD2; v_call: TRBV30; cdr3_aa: AWSVRSGRSPDTQY
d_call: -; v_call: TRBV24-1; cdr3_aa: ATSDLGPPGVGPPLH
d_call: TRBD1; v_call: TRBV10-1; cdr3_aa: ASSGGTVNTEAF
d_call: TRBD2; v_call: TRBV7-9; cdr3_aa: ASSPGGLAGVGYEQY
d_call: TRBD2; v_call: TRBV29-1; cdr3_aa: SVEIGPAGGEQY
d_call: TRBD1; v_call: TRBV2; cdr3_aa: ASSPGGLENTEAF
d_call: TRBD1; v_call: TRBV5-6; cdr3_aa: ASSLQRPGTGLATQY
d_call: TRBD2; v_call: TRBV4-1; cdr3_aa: ASSQALAGNYEQY
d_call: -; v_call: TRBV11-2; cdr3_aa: ASSLGPGILNTEAF
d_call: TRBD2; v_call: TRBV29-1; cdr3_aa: SVEERFSGRARNEQF
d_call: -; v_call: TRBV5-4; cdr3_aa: ASSPDPLGMNTEAF
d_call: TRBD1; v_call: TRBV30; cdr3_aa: AWGRGQNTEAF